Listed here are 22 T cell receptor beta chains from one sample, sequenced in a study of CD8 T cells in Susac syndrome. With random hexamers, reverse transcription was performed on about 0.45 to 1 ug of RNA. Via MiXCR, TCRdb re-called the immunoSEQ multiplex PCR reads, giving one row per CDR3 protein. This sample has approximately 120,000 distinct CDR3 sequences, with around 96% found just once. The sample consisted of CD4+ T cells from PBMCs. These receptors came from a human donor in good health.

The chain has TRBV19 and TRBJ2-5, with 9 bases matching TRBD2. V was pared by 2 bases and J by 5 bases, with 6 bases of the junction left unmatched. The CDR3 has 15 amino acids. CDR1 LNHDA and CDR2 SQIVND come from the germline V gene (reference sequence). CDR3: CASSIRALAGETQYF. CDR3 DNA sequence: TGTGCCAGTAGTATAAGGGCCCTAGCGGGGGAGACCCAGTACTTC.

V usage is TRBV6-2 or TRBV6-3 and J usage is TRBJ2-2; D uncertain. The V and J ends lost 8 bases and 0 bases respectively, with 7 bases between them. CDR3 size: 13 residues. Germline CDR1 MNHEY, CDR2 SVGEGT. The CDR3 spells CASGRSNTGELFF. In DNA form, the CDR3 reads TGTGCCAGCGGACGCTCGAACACCGGGGAGCTGTTTTTT.

This sequence joins TRBV19 and TRBJ2-3; D possibly corresponds to TRBD1 (6 bases). CDR1 LNHDA and CDR2 SQIVND come from the germline V gene (reference sequence). V lost 6 bases, J lost 1 base, and 14 bases lay in between. The CDR3 totals 15 residues. The CDR3 is CASRRRQVGTDTQYF. CDR3 nucleotide sequence: TGTGCCAGTAGGAGAAGACAGGTGGGCACAGATACGCAGTATTTT. The full variable domain, completed using reference TRBV19 and TRBJ2-3, is DGGITQSPKYLFRKEGQNVTLSCEQNLNHDAMYWYRQDPGQGLRLIYYSQIVNDFQKGDIAEGYSVSREKKESFPLTVTSAQKNPTAFYLCASRRRQVGTDTQYFGPGTRLTVL.

The genes are TRBV20-1 and TRBJ2-7; 7 nucleotides agree with TRBD2. Germline CDR1 reads DFQATT; CDR2 reads SNEGSKA (reference sequence). The V segment lost 7 bases and the J segment 0 bases; nucleotides outside the gene matches: 9. The length of the CDR3 is 14 residues. The CDR3 loop is CSGSPGGASYEQYF. DNA for the CDR3: TGCAGTGGATCGCCGGGGGGTGCCTCCTACGAGCAGTACTTC.

The chain recombines TRBV12-3 or TRBV12-4 with TRBJ2-2; 10 nucleotides match TRBD1. The CDR3 extends over 18 amino acids. Losses at the gene ends were 4 bases for V and 5 bases for J; bases not matched to a gene: 13. In nucleotides, the CDR3 is TGTGCCAGCAGTTCGAACCCCGGGACAGGGGCAGGGACCGGGGAGCTGTTTTTT. This gives the protein CASSSNPGTGAGTGELFF.

The chain's CDR3 is CASKIYNEQFF. The CDR3 nucleotides are TGTGCCAGCAAGATTTACAATGAGCAGTTCTTC. This chain joins TRBV2 and TRBJ2-1; D gene unclear. The CDR3 has 11 amino acids. V gave up 7 bases and J gave up 4 bases, with 5 bases separating them. Germline CDR1 and CDR2: SNHLY and FYNNEI.

This clonotype was picked up one time. The chain employs TRBV18 and TRBJ1-1, with 8 bases aligning to TRBD1. The CDR3 runs 15 residues. Trimming cost V 1 base and J 11 bases; bases outside gene matches: 12. Germline CDR1 KGHSH, CDR2 LQKENI. CDR3 amino acids: CASSPLGTGEGGAFF. DNA of the CDR3: TGTGCCAGCTCACCACTCGGGACAGGCGAGGGGGGGGCTTTCTTT.

This clonotype came up once. The V call is TRBV7-2, the J call TRBJ2-3, with 7 bases matching TRBD1. V lost 5 bases, J lost 4 bases, and 9 bases stayed unmatched. Germline V lookup: CDR1 SGHTA, CDR2 FQGNSA. This CDR3 comprises 15 residues. CDR3 coding DNA: TGTGCCAGCAGCGACACTCCTGACAGGGCAGATACGCAGTATTTT. This sequence encodes CASSDTPDRADTQYF.

This clonotype was observed once. The chain uses TRBV12-5 and TRBJ1-5, with D hard to call. The CDR3 sequence is 14 residues long. V lost 7 bases and J lost 5, with 15 bases in between. Germline V gives CDR1 LGHNT, CDR2 FRNRAP. The CDR3 reads CASAAGQNYQPQHF. The CDR3 DNA reads as TGTGCTAGTGCCGCCGGGCAAAACTATCAGCCCCAGCATTTT.

This clonotype showed up just once. Written as DNA, the CDR3 is TGTGCCAGCAGCCGAACTAGCGGGATTTCTCCCGGGGAGCTGTTTTTT. This translates into CASSRTSGISPGELFF. The gene calls are TRBV14 and TRBJ2-2; 10 bases are a match to TRBD2. V trimming: 4 bases; J trimming: 6 bases; junction bases outside the gene matches: 8. This CDR3 contains 16 residues. CDR1 and CDR2 from the germline V gene are SGHDN and FVKESK.

This clonotype was recorded only once. This chain uses TRBV29-1 with TRBJ1-5, with 7 bases that match TRBD1. V dropped 6 bases and J dropped 6; count of bases not matched to a gene: 8. The V gene's germline CDR1 is SQVTM and CDR2 ANQGSEA. The CDR3 is 13 amino acids. The CDR3 region is CSVEQGTGQPQHF. DNA for the CDR3: TGCAGCGTCGAACAGGGGACGGGTCAGCCCCAGCATTTT.

The chain employs TRBV5-1 and TRBJ2-1, with D perhaps being TRBD1 or TRBD2 (5 bases each). This CDR3 contains 14 residues. Germline loops: CDR1 SGHRS, CDR2 YFSETQ. Trimming shortened V by 4 bases and J by 9 bases, and 17 bases separated the two germline ends. The CDR3 DNA follows: TGCGCCAGCAGCCGGGACCCCCGCCAAGGTGAGCAGTTCTTC. Amino acids: CASSRDPRQGEQFF. Supplemented by reference TRBV5-1 and TRBJ2-1, the full variable domain reads KAGVTQTPRYLIKTRGQQVTLSCSPISGHRSVSWYQQTPGQGLQFLFEYFSETQRNKGNFPGRFSGRQFSNSRSEMNVSTLELGDSALYLCASSRDPRQGEQFFGPGTRLTVL.

This chain uses TRBV29-1 with TRBJ1-1; D is uncertain. The CDR3 runs to 13 residues. V shed 1 base and J shed 3 bases, with 9 bases lying between them. Germline V CDR1 and CDR2: SQVTM, ANQGSEA. CDR3 sequence reads: CSVEAERDTEAFF. In DNA form, the CDR3 reads TGCAGCGTTGAAGCAGAACGGGACACTGAAGCTTTCTTT.

This chain links TRBV15 with TRBJ2-7, with no clear D. The CDR3 is made up of 14 amino acids. Trimming stripped 0 bases from V and 2 bases from J, with 8 bases between. The germline CDR1 and CDR2 sequences are LNHNV and YYDKDF (reference sequence). Written as DNA, the CDR3 is TGTGCCACCAGCAGAGAGGGCACTACCTACGAGCAGTACTTC. This translates into CATSREGTTYEQYF.

The J gene is TRBJ1-2, the V gene TRBV12-3 or TRBV12-4; possibly TRBD1 for D (5 bases). The CDR3 extends over 13 amino acids. Trimming left V 6 bases short and J 3 bases short, with 11 bases between. The CDR3 sequence: CASRGDQHYGYTF. The CDR3 nucleotides are TGTGCCAGCAGGGGGGACCAGCACTATGGCTACACCTTC.

The chain is built from TRBV7-9 and TRBJ2-1; TRBD1 or TRBD2 may be the D gene (5 bases each). The V end was cut by 3 bases, the J end by 5 bases, with 11 bases between. Germline V gene sequence: CDR1 SEHNR, CDR2 FQNEAQ (reference sequence). The CDR3 loop spans 14 amino acids. CDR3 DNA sequence: TGTGCCAGCAGCTTGGCAGGGAGCGACAATGAGCAGTTCTTC. It translates to CASSLAGSDNEQFF.

V usage is TRBV10-3 and J usage is TRBJ1-1; possible D gene TRBD1, 6 bases. V dropped 0 bases and J dropped 5 bases, with 10 bases sitting between them. This CDR3 is built from 14 residues. The germline V gene has CDR1 ENHRY and CDR2 SYGVKD. The CDR3 protein is CAISESQGRTEAFF. DNA for the CDR3: TGTGCCATCAGTGAGTCTCAGGGGAGGACTGAAGCTTTCTTT.

The genes are TRBV12-3 or TRBV12-4 and TRBJ1-2, with unresolved D. V was shortened by 10 bases and J by 2 bases, with 20 bases between the two germline ends. This CDR3 has 15 residues. CDR3 bases: TGTGCCACCGCCGGAGATTTGTTTCTGAACTATGGCTACACCTTC. Amino acid sequence: CATAGDLFLNYGYTF.

The rearrangement uses TRBV18 and TRBJ1-4, with 8 nucleotides matching TRBD1. The germline V gene has CDR1 KGHSH and CDR2 LQKENI. This CDR3 comprises 14 residues. V lost 6 bases to trimming and J lost 5 bases; unmatched junction nucleotides: 5. The CDR3: CASSRDRTNEKLFF. CDR3 nucleotides: TGTGCCAGCTCTCGGGACAGGACGAATGAAAAACTGTTTTTT.

CDR3 in amino acids: CASSPLPPYNEQFF. The CDR3 nucleotides are TGTGCCAGTAGTCCCCTCCCCCCTTACAATGAGCAGTTCTTC. The J gene is TRBJ2-1, the V gene TRBV19; D unclear. V lost 5 bases, J lost 4 bases, and 12 bases lay in between. The CDR3 runs to 14 residues. CDR1 and CDR2 (germline): LNHDA, SQIVND (reference sequence).

The chain combines TRBV2 with TRBJ1-1; D gene uncertain. The germline V gene encodes CDR1 SNHLY and CDR2 FYNNEI. Trimming shortened V by 3 bases and J by 0 bases, and 5 bases separated the two germline ends. This CDR3 comprises 13 residues. The CDR3 is CASSDTVNTEAFF. CDR3 coding DNA: TGTGCCAGCAGTGATACAGTGAACACTGAAGCTTTCTTT.

The chain links TRBV20-1 to TRBJ2-1; a possible D gene is TRBD1 (6 bases). The CDR3 totals 14 residues. Per germline, CDR1 DFQATT and CDR2 SNEGSKA (reference sequence). V lost 2 bases to trimming and J lost 8 bases, with 16 bases between them. The CDR3 region has the DNA TGCAGTGCTAGATCGGACAGAGTTCTCGATGAGCAGTTCTTC. This encodes CSARSDRVLDEQFF.